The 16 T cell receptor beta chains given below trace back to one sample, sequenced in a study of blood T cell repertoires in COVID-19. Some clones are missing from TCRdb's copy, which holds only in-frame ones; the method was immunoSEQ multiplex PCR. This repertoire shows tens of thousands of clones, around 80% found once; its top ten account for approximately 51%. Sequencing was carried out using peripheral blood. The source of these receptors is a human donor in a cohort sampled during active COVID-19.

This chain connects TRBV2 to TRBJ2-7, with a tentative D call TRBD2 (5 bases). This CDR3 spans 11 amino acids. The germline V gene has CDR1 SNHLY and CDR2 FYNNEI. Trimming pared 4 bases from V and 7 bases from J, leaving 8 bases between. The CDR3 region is CASSGEPEQYF. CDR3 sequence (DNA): TGTGCCAGCAGTGGGGAGCCTGAGCAGTACTTC. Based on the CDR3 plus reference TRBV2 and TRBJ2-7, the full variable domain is EPEVTQTPSHQVTQMGQEVILRCVPISNHLYFYWYRQILGQKVEFLVSFYNNEISEKSEIFDDQFSVERPDGSNFTLKIRSTKLEDSAMYFCASSGEPEQYFGPGTRLTVT.

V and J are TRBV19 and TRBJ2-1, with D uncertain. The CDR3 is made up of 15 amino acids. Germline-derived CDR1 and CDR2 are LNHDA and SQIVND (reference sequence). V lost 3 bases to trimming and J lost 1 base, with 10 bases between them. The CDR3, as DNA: TGTGCCAGTAGTATCACGGGTGCTTCCTACAATGAGCAGTTCTTC. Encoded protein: CASSITGASYNEQFF.

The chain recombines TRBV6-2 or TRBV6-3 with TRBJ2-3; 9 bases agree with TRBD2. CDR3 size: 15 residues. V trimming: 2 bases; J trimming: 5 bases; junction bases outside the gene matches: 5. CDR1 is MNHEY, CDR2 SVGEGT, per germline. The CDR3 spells CASSYGGRAKDTQYF. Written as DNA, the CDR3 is TGTGCCAGCAGTTACGGCGGGAGGGCCAAAGATACGCAGTATTTT.

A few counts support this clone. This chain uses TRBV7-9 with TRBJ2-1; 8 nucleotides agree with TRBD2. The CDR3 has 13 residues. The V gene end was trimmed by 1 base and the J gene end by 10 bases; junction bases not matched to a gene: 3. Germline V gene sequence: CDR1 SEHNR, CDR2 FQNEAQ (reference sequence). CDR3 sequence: CASSLGPGGEQFF. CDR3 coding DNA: TGTGCCAGCAGCTTAGGTCCGGGAGGGGAGCAGTTCTTC.

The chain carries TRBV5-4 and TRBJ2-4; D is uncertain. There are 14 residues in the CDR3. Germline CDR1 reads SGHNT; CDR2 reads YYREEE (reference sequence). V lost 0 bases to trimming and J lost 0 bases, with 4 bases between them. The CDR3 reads CASSLGLAKNIQYF. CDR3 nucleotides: TGTGCCAGCAGCTTGGGACTAGCCAAAAACATTCAGTACTTC.

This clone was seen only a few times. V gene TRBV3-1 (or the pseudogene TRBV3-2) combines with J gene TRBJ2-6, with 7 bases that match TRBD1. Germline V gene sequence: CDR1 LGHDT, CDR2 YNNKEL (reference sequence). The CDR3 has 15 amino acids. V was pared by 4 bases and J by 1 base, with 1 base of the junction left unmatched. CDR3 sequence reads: CASSRQGSGANVLTF. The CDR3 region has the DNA TGTGCCAGCAGCCGACAGGGTTCTGGGGCCAACGTCCTGACTTTC.

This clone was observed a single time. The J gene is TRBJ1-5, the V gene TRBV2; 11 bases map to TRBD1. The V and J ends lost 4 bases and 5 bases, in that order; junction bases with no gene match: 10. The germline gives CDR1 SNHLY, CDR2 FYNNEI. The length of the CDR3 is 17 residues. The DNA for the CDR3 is TGTGCCAGCAGTGCAGGACAGGGGGCTGGTCGCCATCAGCCCCAGCATTTT. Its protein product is CASSAGQGAGRHQPQHF.

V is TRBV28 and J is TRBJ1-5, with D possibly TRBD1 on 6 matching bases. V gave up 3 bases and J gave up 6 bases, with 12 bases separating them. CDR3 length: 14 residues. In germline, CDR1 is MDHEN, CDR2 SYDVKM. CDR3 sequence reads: CASSLGPRGQPQHF. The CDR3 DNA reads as TGTGCCAGCAGTTTGGGCCCCAGGGGTCAGCCCCAGCATTTT.

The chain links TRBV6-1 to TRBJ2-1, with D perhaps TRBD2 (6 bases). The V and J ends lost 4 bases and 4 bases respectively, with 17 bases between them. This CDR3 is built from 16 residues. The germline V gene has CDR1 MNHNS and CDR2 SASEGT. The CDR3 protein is CASSARRVSAYNEQFF. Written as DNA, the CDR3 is TGTGCCAGCAGTGCCCGGAGGGTATCAGCATACAATGAGCAGTTCTTC.

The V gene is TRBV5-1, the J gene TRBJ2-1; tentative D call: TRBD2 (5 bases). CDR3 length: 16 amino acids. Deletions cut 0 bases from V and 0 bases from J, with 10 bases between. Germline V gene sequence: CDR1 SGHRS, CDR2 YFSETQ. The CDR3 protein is CASSLVGGGSYNEQFF. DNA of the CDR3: TGCGCCAGCAGCTTGGTGGGCGGAGGCTCCTACAATGAGCAGTTCTTC.

CDR3 in DNA: TGTGCCAGCAGTGTTGGGACAGCGAATTCACCCCTCCACTTT. As protein: CASSVGTANSPLHF. V gene TRBV25-1 combines with J gene TRBJ1-6; TRBD1 matches 7 bases. Per the germline V gene, CDR1 is MGHDK and CDR2 is SYGVNS. This CDR3 is built from 14 residues. The trim removed 4 bases at V and 7 bases at J, leaving 4 bases unmatched. The variable domain in full, completed from reference TRBV25-1 and TRBJ1-6, reads EADIYQTPRYLVIGTGKKITLECSQTMGHDKMYWYQQDPGMELHLIHYSYGVNSTEKGDLSSESTVSRIRTEHFPLTLESARPSHTSQYLCASSVGTANSPLHFGNGTRLTVT.

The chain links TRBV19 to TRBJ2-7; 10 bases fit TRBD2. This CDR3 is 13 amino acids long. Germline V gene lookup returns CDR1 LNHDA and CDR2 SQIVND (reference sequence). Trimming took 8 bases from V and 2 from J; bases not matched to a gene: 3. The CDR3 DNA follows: TGTGCCAGTCAAACTAGCGGGGCCTACGAGCAGTACTTC. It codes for CASQTSGAYEQYF.

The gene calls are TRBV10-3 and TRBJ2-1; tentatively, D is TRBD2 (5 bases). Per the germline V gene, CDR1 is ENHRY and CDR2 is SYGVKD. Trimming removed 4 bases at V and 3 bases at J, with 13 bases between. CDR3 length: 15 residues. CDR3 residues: CAISGGAPLYNEQFF. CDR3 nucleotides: TGTGCCATCAGTGGGGGAGCTCCTCTCTACAATGAGCAGTTCTTC.

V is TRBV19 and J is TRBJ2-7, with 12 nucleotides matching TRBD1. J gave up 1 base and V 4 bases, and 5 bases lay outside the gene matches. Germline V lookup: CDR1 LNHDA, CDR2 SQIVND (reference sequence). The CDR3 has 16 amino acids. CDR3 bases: TGTGCCAGTAGTAGGGGACAGGGGGCCCAATCCTACGAGCAGTACTTC. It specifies CASSRGQGAQSYEQYF. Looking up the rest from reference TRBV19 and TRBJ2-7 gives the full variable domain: DGGITQSPKYLFRKEGQNVTLSCEQNLNHDAMYWYRQDPGQGLRLIYYSQIVNDFQKGDIAEGYSVSREKKESFPLTVTSAQKNPTAFYLCASSRGQGAQSYEQYFGPGTRLTVT.

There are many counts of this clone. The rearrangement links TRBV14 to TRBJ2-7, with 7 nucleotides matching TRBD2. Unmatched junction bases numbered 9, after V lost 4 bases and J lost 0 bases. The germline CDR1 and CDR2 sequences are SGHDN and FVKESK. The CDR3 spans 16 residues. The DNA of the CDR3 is TGTGCCAGCAGCCCCCTGGGTGGCGGGAGCTCCTACGAGCAGTACTTC. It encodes CASSPLGGGSSYEQYF.

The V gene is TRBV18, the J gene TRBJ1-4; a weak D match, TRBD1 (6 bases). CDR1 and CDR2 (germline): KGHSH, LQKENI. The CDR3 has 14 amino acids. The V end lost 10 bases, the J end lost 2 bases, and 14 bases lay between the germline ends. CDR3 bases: TGTGCCACCTCCGGGGGGCAGACTAATGAAAAACTGTTTTTT. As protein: CATSGGQTNEKLFF.